The 27 T cell receptor beta chains below were found in one sample sequenced in a study of Tregs in tolerant kidney transplant recipients. The assay was immunoSEQ multiplex PCR, and TCRdb's table has in-frame clones only and misses some. The sample has about 15,000 clones. The nonmyeloablative bone marrow transplants came from related graft donors, with transient mixed chimerism. The sequences come from CD4+ T cells from blood (PBMCs), collected 12 months after the transplant. These receptors originate from a human patient who received a combined kidney and bone marrow transplant. Some T cells may possibly be graft donor cells.

Comments on this clone: The CDR3 end falls 3 residues outside the read, so it is completed with the germline J gene. The J gene is TRBJ2-1, the V gene TRBV10-3; 9 bases align to TRBD1. The CDR3 has 17 residues. After removal of 4 bases from V and 4 bases from J, the junction contained 11 bases not matched to a gene. CDR1 and CDR2 (germline): ENHRY, SYGVKD. The sequenced part of the CDR3 DNA is TGTGCCATCAGTGGCTCCCTAGGACAGGGGTTGTACAATGAG. Its protein product is CAISGSLGQGLYNE. The entire CDR3 protein is CAISGSLGQGLYNEQFF.

Of note for this clone: Relative to the germline gene, one junction end is altered; a read error may explain this. The read gets to within 3 residues of the CDR3 end, and the germline J gene fills in the rest. The chain employs TRBV4-2 and TRBJ2-5; maybe TRBD1 (5 bases). There are 15 residues in the CDR3. Germline loops: CDR1 LGHNA, CDR2 YNFKEQ. The sequenced CDR3 bases are TGCGCCAGCAGCCCCGGGCGGTATAAGGGGGAGACC. Its translation is CASSPGRYKGET. The entire CDR3 protein is CASSPGRYKGETQYF.

The CDR3 sequence: CSAFPGAGEIREQYF. Incomplete CDR3 DNA: TGCAGTGCTTTTCCAGGGGCAGGGGAAATTCGCGAG. The chain uses TRBV20-1 and TRBJ2-7; D is perhaps TRBD1 (6 bases). The CDR3 end falls 3 residues outside the read, so it is completed with the germline J gene. This CDR3 is built from 15 residues. Germline assignment: CDR1 DFQATT and CDR2 SNEGSKA (reference sequence). V lost 5 bases and J 6 bases, leaving 23 bases between the germline ends.

As regards this clone: The read halts 3 residues ahead of the CDR3 end, with the missing end drawn from the germline J gene. The J gene is TRBJ2-3, the V gene TRBV5-1; 7 bases fit TRBD2. Per the germline V gene, CDR1 is SGHRS and CDR2 is YFSETQ. This CDR3 region has 16 residues. V trimming: 0 bases; J trimming: 4 bases; junction bases outside the gene matches: 8. This CDR3 is CASSLASRERSDTQYF. The DNA read from the CDR3 is TGCGCCAGCAGCTTGGCCTCGCGGGAGAGGTCAGATACG.

The CDR3 sequence: CASSAVRTDAGSYEQYF. Partial CDR3 DNA: TGTGCCAGCAGTGCTGTCAGGACAGACGCGGGCTCCTACGAG. The chain combines TRBV2 with TRBJ2-7; a weak D match, TRBD1 (6 bases). The CDR3 end falls 3 residues outside the read, so it is completed with the germline J gene. Germline CDR1 reads SNHLY; CDR2 reads FYNNEI. CDR3 length equals 17 residues. Between the trimmed V and J ends, which lost 4 bases and 0 bases, there was a span of 19 bases.

In the case of this clone: Read data end 3 residues before the CDR3 end; the end is taken from the germline J gene. The chain links TRBV10-3 to TRBJ2-7; a weak D match, TRBD1 (5 bases). The V gene's germline CDR1 is ENHRY and CDR2 SYGVKD. The CDR3 totals 11 residues. The ends were cut back, 10 bases at V and 3 bases at J, with 10 bases in the middle. Incomplete CDR3 DNA: TGTGCCACCCAGGGAAACTACGAG. It translates to CATQGNYE. The entire CDR3 protein reads CATQGNYEQYF.

Points on this clone: The read ends 3 residues shy of where the CDR3 ends; the end is completed using the germline J gene. The rearrangement uses TRBV23-1 and TRBJ2-7; D is unclear. TRBV23-1 is treated as an ORF (open reading frame) with a function not yet certain. Trimming shortened V by 1 base and J by 2 bases, and 24 bases separated the two germline ends. This CDR3 region has 19 residues. The CDR3 loop is CASSQFSRPFPKLTYEQYF. Incomplete CDR3 DNA: TGCGCCAGCAGTCAATTCTCGCGGCCTTTTCCGAAATTGACCTACGAG.

On this clone: The read stops 3 residues short of the end of the CDR3; the missing end is completed from the germline J gene. The genes are TRBV2 and TRBJ2-7, with 9 bases lining up with TRBD2. J lost 0 bases, V lost 6 bases, and 6 bases had no gene match. The CDR3 runs to 15 residues. The germline gives CDR1 SNHLY, CDR2 FYNNEI. The sequenced part of the CDR3 DNA is TGTGCCAGCAGGAGGCGGGGGGGTAGCTCCTACGAG. It codes for CASRRRGGSSYE. The whole CDR3 protein reads CASRRRGGSSYEQYF.

A remark on this clone: The read stops 3 residues short of the end of the CDR3; the missing end is completed from the germline J gene. V is TRBV10-1 and J is TRBJ2-7, with 8 bases lining up with TRBD1. The germline V gene has CDR1 WNHNN and CDR2 SYGVQD (reference sequence). V shed 1 base, J shed 4 bases, and the junction held 3 bases outside the gene matches. This CDR3 has 14 residues. The CDR3 DNA, read in part, is TGCGCCAGCAGTGAGTATAGACAGGGGTACGAG. This encodes CASSEYRQGYE. The entire CDR3 protein reads CASSEYRQGYEQYF.

For this clone: Read coverage stops 3 residues before the CDR3 terminus; the germline J gene supplies the remainder. The rearrangement links TRBV7-2 to TRBJ2-5, with 8 nucleotides matching TRBD1. Germline assignment: CDR1 SGHTA and CDR2 FQGNSA. The CDR3 length is 13 residues. With V trimmed by 5 bases and J by 2 bases, 1 base remained unmatched. The CDR3 DNA, read in part, is TGTGCCAGCAGCCGGGACAGGCAAGAGACC. It translates to CASSRDRQET. The entire CDR3 is CASSRDRQETQYF.

Concerning this clone: The read ends 3 residues early relative to the CDR3; the germline J gene fills the gap. The V call is TRBV6-2 or TRBV6-3, the J call TRBJ2-1, with 9 bases identical to TRBD2. CDR1 is MNHEY and CDR2 is SVGEGT in the germline V gene. V lost 8 bases, J lost 9 bases, and 17 bases stayed unmatched. This CDR3 has 16 residues. The part of the CDR3 DNA that was read is TGTGCCAGCGAAGGGGGGGACTTTAGCGGGAGATTTGAG. It yields the protein CASEGGDFSGRFE. The complete CDR3 sequence is CASEGGDFSGRFEQFF.

Concerning this clone: The read ends 3 residues shy of where the CDR3 ends; the end is completed using the germline J gene. This sequence joins TRBV19 and TRBJ2-3; a weak D match, TRBD1 (6 bases). Trimming left V 7 bases short and J 4 bases short, with 18 bases between. The CDR3 runs to 15 residues. CDR1 is LNHDA, CDR2 SQIVND, per germline (reference sequence). This CDR3 reads CASTPARGNPDTQYF. The part of the CDR3 DNA that was read is TGTGCCAGTACTCCCGCTAGGGGGAACCCAGATACG.

Of note for this clone: The read is 3 residues too short to cover the CDR3 end, so that end is filled in from the germline J gene. The rearrangement joins TRBV7-2 to TRBJ2-1, with a tentative D call TRBD1 (6 bases). The V end was cut by 6 bases, the J end by 6 bases, with 18 bases between. This CDR3 comprises 15 residues. CDR1 SGHTA and CDR2 FQGNSA come from the germline V gene. The DNA read from the CDR3 is TGTGCCAGCAGTCGACAGGCGACTACTGGCAATGAG. It translates to CASSRQATTGNE. The whole CDR3 protein reads CASSRQATTGNEQFF. Full variable domain (rest looked up from reference TRBV7-2 and TRBJ2-1): GAGVSQSPSNKVTEKGKDVELRCDPISGHTALYWYRQSLGQGLEFLIYFQGNSAPDKSGLPSDRFSAERTGGSVSTLTIQRTQQEDSAVYLCASSRQATTGNEQFFGPGTRLTVL.

This clone registers medium-sized by frequency. The read terminates 3 residues ahead of where the CDR3 ends, so the germline J gene completes it. The chain links TRBV20-1 to TRBJ2-5, with TRBD1 matching over 8 bases. The CDR3 runs 13 residues. Germline V gene sequence: CDR1 DFQATT, CDR2 SNEGSKA (reference sequence). J gave up 5 bases and V 6 bases, and 8 bases lay outside the gene matches. The part of the CDR3 DNA that was read is TGCAGTGCGCCAAGACAGGGGAGGGAGACC. It codes for CSAPRQGRET. The whole CDR3 is CSAPRQGRETQYF.

For this clone: The read comes to an end 3 residues before the CDR3 does, leaving the germline J gene to fill in the end. This chain uses TRBV20-1 with TRBJ2-7; TRBD1 matches 8 bases. This CDR3 is built from 15 residues. Germline V gene lookup returns CDR1 DFQATT and CDR2 SNEGSKA (reference sequence). Germline trimming cut 0 bases from V and 6 bases from J; bases unmatched to any gene: 10. The CDR3 bases that were read are TGCAGTGCTAGAGATACTGGACAGGGTGTTGGCGAG. Protein sequence: CSARDTGQGVGE. The full CDR3 reads CSARDTGQGVGEQYF.

To note about this clone: Sequencing ends 3 residues short of the CDR3 end; the germline J gene provides the rest. V usage is TRBV2 and J usage is TRBJ2-7; TRBD1 matches at 9 bases. The CDR3 spans 14 residues. The V gene's germline CDR1 is SNHLY and CDR2 FYNNEI. Unmatched junction bases numbered 9, after V lost 7 bases and J lost 5 bases. The sequenced CDR3 bases are TGTGCCAGCACCCCGGGACAGGGTTCCCACGAG. Encoded protein: CASTPGQGSHE. The whole CDR3 sequence is CASTPGQGSHEQYF.

Regarding this clone: The sequence runs out 3 residues before the end of the CDR3; the remainder is reconstructed from the germline J gene. V and J are TRBV7-9 and TRBJ2-4; 8 nucleotides line up with TRBD1. Per the germline V gene, CDR1 is SEHNR and CDR2 is FQNEAQ (reference sequence). The CDR3 sequence is 14 residues long. Losses at the gene ends were 5 bases for V and 7 bases for J; bases not matched to a gene: 7. Here the CDR3 reads CASSRDRGGNIQYF. CDR3 bases read: TGTGCCAGCAGCCGCGACAGGGGTGGGAACATT.

As for this clone: Sequencing ends 3 residues short of the CDR3 end; the germline J gene provides the rest. The J gene is TRBJ1-1, the V gene TRBV20-1; 8 bases are shared with TRBD1. The CDR3 spans 13 residues. The germline V gene has CDR1 DFQATT and CDR2 SNEGSKA (reference sequence). Trimming cost V 6 bases and J 1 base; bases outside gene matches: 4. The chain's CDR3 is CSAEGQGNTEAFF. The sequenced part of the CDR3 DNA is TGCAGTGCGGAAGGACAGGGGAACACTGAA.

Of note for this clone: The CDR3 end lies 3 residues beyond the end of the read and is filled in from the germline J gene. V usage is TRBV10-3 and J usage is TRBJ2-2; 10 positions agree with TRBD1. This CDR3 is 16 amino acids long. The V gene end was trimmed by 4 bases and the J gene end by 4 bases; junction bases not matched to a gene: 6. Germline lookup yields CDR1 ENHRY and CDR2 SYGVKD. The CDR3 region is CAISGGQGRATGELFF. The sequenced part of the CDR3 DNA is TGTGCCATCAGTGGGGGACAGGGGCGTGCCACCGGGGAG.

About this clone itself: Sequencing ends 3 residues short of the CDR3 end; the germline J gene provides the rest. This chain links TRBV11-2 with TRBJ2-3; possibly TRBD1 for D (5 bases). The CDR3 length is 15 residues. V was pared by 4 bases and J by 6 bases, with 17 bases between. Germline loops: CDR1 SGHAT, CDR2 FQNNGV. The covered CDR3 bases are TGTGCCAGCAGCTCCTGGGTGGGGCTAATGGATACG. Its translation: CASSSWVGLMDT. The full-length CDR3 reads as CASSSWVGLMDTQYF.

In regard to this clone: The read terminates 3 residues before the CDR3 end, so the remaining end is supplied by the germline J gene. This chain joins TRBV4-1 and TRBJ2-4; TRBD2 aligns across 13 bases. With 0 bases clipped from V and 6 bases from J, the junction kept 2 bases outside the gene matches. The CDR3 has 16 residues. The germline CDR1 and CDR2 sequences are MGHRA and YSYEKL. The sequenced part of the CDR3 DNA is TGCGCCAGCAGCCAAGATTGGACTAGCGGGAGAAACATT. Protein sequence: CASSQDWTSGRNI. The CDR3 reads in full as CASSQDWTSGRNIQYF.

On this clone itself: The read falls 3 residues short of the CDR3 end, and the missing part is taken from the germline J gene. The J gene is TRBJ2-6, the V gene TRBV18, with D tentatively TRBD2 (5 bases). Trimming pared 0 bases from V and 3 bases from J, leaving 6 bases between. Germline assignment: CDR1 KGHSH and CDR2 LQKENI. This CDR3 has 15 amino acids. This chain's CDR3 is CASSPPRGGANVLTF. The CDR3 bases that were read are TGTGCCAGCTCACCACCCCGGGGTGGGGCCAACGTC.

This clone shows up as medium-sized by frequency. The CDR3 goes on 3 residues after the read ends, and that part is filled in from the germline J gene. The chain couples TRBV7-3 to TRBJ2-3; D gene uncertain. Germline lookup yields CDR1 SGHTA and CDR2 FQGTGA. The CDR3 is 13 residues long. The V and J ends lost 5 bases and 7 bases respectively, with 13 bases between them. CDR3 DNA (partial): TGTGCCAGCAGCCGAGCCCGGTCCAATACG. The encoded protein is CASSRARSNT. The CDR3, in full, reads CASSRARSNTQYF.

As regards this clone: The missing CDR3 end, 3 residues past where the read stops, is filled in from the germline J gene. This chain uses TRBV19 with TRBJ1-6; no clear D. Looked up from germline, CDR1 is LNHDA and CDR2 is SQIVND (reference sequence). The CDR3 spans 12 residues. With 5 bases removed from V and 9 bases from J, the gap between germline ends came to 8 bases. The CDR3 is CASSPGGSPLHF. Partial CDR3 DNA: TGTGCCAGTAGTCCGGGTGGTTCACCC.

As regards this clone: The sequenced fragment ends 3 residues before the CDR3 boundary, so the rest is inferred from the germline J gene. The chain is built from TRBV30 and TRBJ1-2, with D hard to call. Looked up from germline, CDR1 is GTSNPN and CDR2 is SVGIG (reference sequence). The CDR3 has 12 residues. Trimming left V 3 bases short and J 3 bases short, with 8 bases between. The CDR3 loop is CAWSGLDYGYTF. The CDR3 DNA, read in part, is TGTGCCTGGAGCGGCCTAGACTATGGC.

Concerning this clone itself: The read ends 3 residues early relative to the CDR3; the germline J gene fills the gap. The J gene is TRBJ2-7, the V gene TRBV11-1, with D possibly being TRBD2 (5 bases). V gave up 5 bases and J gave up 0 bases, with 11 bases separating them. The CDR3 loop spans 14 amino acids. Germline-derived CDR1 and CDR2 are SGHAT and FQDESV (reference sequence). The CDR3 loop reads CASSKDSFSYEQYF. The DNA read from the CDR3 is TGTGCCAGCAGCAAGGACTCGTTCTCCTACGAG.

On this clone: The CDR3 end is not reached by the read, which stops 3 residues before it; the germline J gene fills it in. V and J are TRBV5-1 and TRBJ1-4, with D unresolved. Per germline, CDR1 SGHRS and CDR2 YFSETQ. The CDR3 is 17 amino acids. Trimming took 5 bases from V and 7 from J, leaving 24 bases between them. The CDR3 bases that were read are TGCGCCAGCAGTTTCACCCCTACGGGTAAGATCGGTGAAAAA. It yields the protein CASSFTPTGKIGEK. In full, the CDR3 reads CASSFTPTGKIGEKLFF. Full variable domain (missing parts from reference TRBV5-1 and TRBJ1-4): KAGVTQTPRYLIKTRGQQVTLSCSPISGHRSVSWYQQTPGQGLQFLFEYFSETQRNKGNFPGRFSGRQFSNSRSEMNVSTLELGDSALYLCASSFTPTGKIGEKLFFGSGTQLSVL.